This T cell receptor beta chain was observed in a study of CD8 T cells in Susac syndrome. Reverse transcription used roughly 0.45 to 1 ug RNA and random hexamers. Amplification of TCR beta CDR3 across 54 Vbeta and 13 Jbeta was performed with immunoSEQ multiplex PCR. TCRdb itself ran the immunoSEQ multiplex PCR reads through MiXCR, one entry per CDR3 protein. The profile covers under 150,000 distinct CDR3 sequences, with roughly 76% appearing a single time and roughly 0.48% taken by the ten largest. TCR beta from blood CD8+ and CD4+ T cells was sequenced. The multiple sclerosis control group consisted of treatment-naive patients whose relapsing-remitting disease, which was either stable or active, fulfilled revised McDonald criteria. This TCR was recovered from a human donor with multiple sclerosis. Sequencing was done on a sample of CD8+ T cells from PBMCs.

The CDR3 nucleotides read TGCAGCGTGGTCGCGGGAACCGGGGAGCTGTTTTTT. It encodes CSVVAGTGELFF. The chain links TRBV29-1 to TRBJ2-2; a weak D match, TRBD2 (6 bases). Trimming pared 6 bases from V and 5 bases from J, leaving 10 bases between. Germline V gene data show CDR1 as SQVTM and CDR2 as ANQGSEA. The CDR3 is 12 amino acids.